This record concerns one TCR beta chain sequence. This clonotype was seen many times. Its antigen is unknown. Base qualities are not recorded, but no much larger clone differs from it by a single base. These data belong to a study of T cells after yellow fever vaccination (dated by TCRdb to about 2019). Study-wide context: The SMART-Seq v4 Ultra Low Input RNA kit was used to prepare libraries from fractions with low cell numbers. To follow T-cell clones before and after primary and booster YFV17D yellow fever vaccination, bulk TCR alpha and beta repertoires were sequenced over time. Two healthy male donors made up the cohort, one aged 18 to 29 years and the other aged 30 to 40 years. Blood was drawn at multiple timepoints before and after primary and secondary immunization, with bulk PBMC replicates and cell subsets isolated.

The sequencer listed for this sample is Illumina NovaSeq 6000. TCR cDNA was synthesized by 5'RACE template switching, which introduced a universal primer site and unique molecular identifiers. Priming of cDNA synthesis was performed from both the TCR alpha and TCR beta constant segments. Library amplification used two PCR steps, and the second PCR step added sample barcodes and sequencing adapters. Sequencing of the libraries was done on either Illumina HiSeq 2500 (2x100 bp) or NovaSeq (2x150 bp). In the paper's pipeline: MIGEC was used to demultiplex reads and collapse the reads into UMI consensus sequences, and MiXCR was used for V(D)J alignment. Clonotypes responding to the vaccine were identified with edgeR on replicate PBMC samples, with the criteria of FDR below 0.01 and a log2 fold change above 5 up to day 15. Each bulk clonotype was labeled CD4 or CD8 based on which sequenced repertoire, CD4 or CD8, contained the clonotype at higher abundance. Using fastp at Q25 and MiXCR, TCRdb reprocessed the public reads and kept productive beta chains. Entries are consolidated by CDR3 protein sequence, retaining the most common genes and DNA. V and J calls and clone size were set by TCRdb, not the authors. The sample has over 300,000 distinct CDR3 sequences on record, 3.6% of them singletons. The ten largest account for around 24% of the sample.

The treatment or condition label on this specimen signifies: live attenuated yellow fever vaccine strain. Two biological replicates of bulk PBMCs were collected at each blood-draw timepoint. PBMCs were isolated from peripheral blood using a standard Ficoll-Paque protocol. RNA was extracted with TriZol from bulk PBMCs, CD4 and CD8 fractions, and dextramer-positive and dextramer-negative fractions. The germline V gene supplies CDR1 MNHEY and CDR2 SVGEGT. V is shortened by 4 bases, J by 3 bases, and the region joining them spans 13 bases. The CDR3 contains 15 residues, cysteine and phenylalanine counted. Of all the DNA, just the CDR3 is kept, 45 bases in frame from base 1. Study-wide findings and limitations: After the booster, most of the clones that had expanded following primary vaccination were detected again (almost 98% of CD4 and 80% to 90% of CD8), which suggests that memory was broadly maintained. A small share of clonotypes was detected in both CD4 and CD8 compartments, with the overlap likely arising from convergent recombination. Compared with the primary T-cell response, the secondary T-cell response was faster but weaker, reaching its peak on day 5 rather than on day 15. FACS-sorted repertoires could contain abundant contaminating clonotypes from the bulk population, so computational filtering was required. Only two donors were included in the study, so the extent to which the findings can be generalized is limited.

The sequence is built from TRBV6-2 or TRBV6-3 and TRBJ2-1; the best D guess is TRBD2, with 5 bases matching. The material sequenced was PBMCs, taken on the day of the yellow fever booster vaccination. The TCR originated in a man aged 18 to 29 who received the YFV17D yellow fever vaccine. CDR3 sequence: CASSSRGGYYNEQFF. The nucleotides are TGTGCCAGCAGTTCTCGGGGTGGTTACTACAATGAGCAGTTCTTC.